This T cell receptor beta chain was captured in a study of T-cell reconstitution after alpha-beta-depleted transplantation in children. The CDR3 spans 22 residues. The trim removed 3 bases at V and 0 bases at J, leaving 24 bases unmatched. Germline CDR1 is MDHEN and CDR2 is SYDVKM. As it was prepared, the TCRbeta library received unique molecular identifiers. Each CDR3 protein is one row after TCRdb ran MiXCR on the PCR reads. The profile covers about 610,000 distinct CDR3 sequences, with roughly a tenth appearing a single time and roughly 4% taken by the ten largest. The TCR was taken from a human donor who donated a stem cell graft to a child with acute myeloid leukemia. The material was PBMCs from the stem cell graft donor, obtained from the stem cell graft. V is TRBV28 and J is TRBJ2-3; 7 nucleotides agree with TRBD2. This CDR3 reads CASSFPPPTSVKTLTSTDTQYF. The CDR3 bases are TGTGCCAGCAGTTTCCCTCCTCCAACTAGCGTCAAAACGCTGACTAGCACAGATACGCAGTATTTT.